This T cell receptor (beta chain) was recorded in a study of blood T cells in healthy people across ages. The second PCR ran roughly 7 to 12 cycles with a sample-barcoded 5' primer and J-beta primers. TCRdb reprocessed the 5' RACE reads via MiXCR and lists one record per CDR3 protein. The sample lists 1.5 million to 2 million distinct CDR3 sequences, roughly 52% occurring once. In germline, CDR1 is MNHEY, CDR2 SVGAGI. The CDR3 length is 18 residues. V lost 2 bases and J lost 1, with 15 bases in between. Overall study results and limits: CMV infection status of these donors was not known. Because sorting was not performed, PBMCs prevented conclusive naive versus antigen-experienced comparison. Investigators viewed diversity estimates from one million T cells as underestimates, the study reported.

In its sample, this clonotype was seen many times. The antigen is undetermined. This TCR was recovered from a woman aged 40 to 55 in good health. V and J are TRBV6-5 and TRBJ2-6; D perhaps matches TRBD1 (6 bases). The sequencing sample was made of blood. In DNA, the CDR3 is TGTGCCAGCAGTTACCTCCCGACAGGACAATCTGGGGCCAACGTCCTGACTTTC. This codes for CASSYLPTGQSGANVLTF.